This entry lists 8 T cell receptor beta chains sequenced from one sample in a study of identical twins. TCRdb itself ran the 5' RACE reads through MiXCR, one entry per CDR3 protein. The sample consists of about 520,000 distinct CDR3 sequences, 20% to 25% of them appearing once. These data also formed part of another study, on T cells expressing NK-cell markers.

The material sequenced was CD4+ T cells sorted from blood. These receptors were taken from a woman younger than 35 in good health.

The chain carries TRBV15 and TRBJ2-5; D unresolved. The CDR3 is 12 amino acids. Germline V gene sequence: CDR1 LNHNV, CDR2 YYDKDF (reference sequence). V lost 5 bases and J lost 5, with 9 bases in between. DNA of the CDR3: TGTGCCACCAGCGGGGTTCGGGAGACCCAGTACTTC. It specifies CATSGVRETQYF.

The chain combines TRBV4-1 with TRBJ2-3; D not certain. Deletions cut 4 bases from V and 0 bases from J, with 14 bases between. The CDR3 runs to 16 residues. The germline V gene encodes CDR1 MGHRA and CDR2 YSYEKL. CDR3 residues: CASSPRPLGSTDTQYF. DNA of the CDR3: TGCGCCAGCAGCCCCCGCCCTTTGGGGAGCACAGATACGCAGTATTTT.

The genes are TRBV3-1 and TRBJ1-2; 9 bases align to TRBD1. The CDR3 contains 14 residues. The J segment lost 6 bases and the V segment lost 5 bases, leaving 7 bases of the junction unmatched. Germline values: CDR1 LGHDT, CDR2 YNNKEL (reference sequence). Here the CDR3 DNA reads TGTGCCAGCAGCTTCCGGACAGGGGTAAATGGCTACACCTTC. Translating it yields CASSFRTGVNGYTF.

This clonotype was picked up a small number of times. The rearrangement links TRBV7-2 to TRBJ2-5, with D hard to call. CDR1 SGHTA and CDR2 FQGNSA come from the germline V gene. V was trimmed by 8 bases and J by 4 bases, leaving 14 bases between them. The CDR3 contains 13 residues. CDR3 loop: CASGILIGETQYF. CDR3 nucleotide sequence: TGTGCCAGCGGCATATTGATCGGAGAGACCCAGTACTTC.

This clonotype has a handful of counts. J is TRBJ1-1 and V is TRBV10-3; D unclear. CDR1 and CDR2 (germline): ENHRY, SYGVKD. The germline V and J ends were trimmed by 2 bases and 5 bases, with 6 bases remaining between them. The CDR3 has 12 amino acids. The CDR3 here is CAISELSTEAFF. The CDR3 DNA follows: TGTGCCATCAGTGAGCTGAGTACTGAAGCTTTCTTT.

This sequence joins TRBV18 and TRBJ1-4; no definite D call. The CDR3 sequence is 11 residues long. Trimming removed 4 bases at V and 5 bases at J, with 2 bases between. Germline assignment: CDR1 KGHSH and CDR2 LQKENI. The CDR3 region has the DNA TGTGCCAGCTCACAAAATGAAAAACTGTTTTTT. It yields the protein CASSQNEKLFF. Full variable domain (rest looked up from reference TRBV18 and TRBJ1-4): NAGVMQNPRHLVRRRGQEARLRCSPMKGHSHVYWYRQLPEEGLKFMVYLQKENIIDESGMPKERFSAEFPKEGPSILRIQQVVRGDSAAYFCASSQNEKLFFGSGTQLSVL.

V gene TRBV18 combines with J gene TRBJ1-2; 10 bases agree with TRBD1. J lost 7 bases, V lost 2 bases, and 4 bases had no gene match. The CDR3 spans 14 residues. Per germline, CDR1 KGHSH and CDR2 LQKENI. This CDR3 is CASSPDRGLLGYTF. CDR3 coding DNA: TGTGCCAGCTCACCAGACAGGGGGCTGCTTGGCTACACCTTC.

This chain uses TRBV4-3 with TRBJ2-2; possible D gene TRBD2, 6 bases. The CDR3 consists of 17 residues. The germline V gene encodes CDR1 LGHNA and CDR2 YSLEER. Trimming shortened V by 0 bases and J by 3 bases, and 14 bases separated the two germline ends. The CDR3 bases are TGCGCCAGCAGCCAAGATCCTCCGGGAGCCCACACCGGGGAGCTGTTTTTT. Its translation: CASSQDPPGAHTGELFF.